These T cell receptor beta chains were read from a single sample in a study of identical twins. TCRdb re-called the 5' RACE reads through MiXCR, storing one row per CDR3 protein. The data show about 530,000 distinct CDR3 sequences, with around 20% seen just once and roughly 0.5% held by the top ten. These data are also associated with another study on yellow fever vaccine responses in identical twins.

The source material was CD4+ T cells sorted from blood. The receptors stem from a woman aged 18-29 years in good health. CDR3s include the opening cysteine and the closing phenylalanine or tryptophan. The D gene is left open where the match is weak. A row's size may be missing; if present it is once, few, many or a size class.

V gene	D gene	J gene	clone size	CDR3 DNA	CDR3 protein
TRBV29-1	-	TRBJ2-1	-	TGCAGCGCCCCGAATGCGGGAAACAATGAGCAGTTCTTC	CSAPNAGNNEQFF
TRBV3-1	TRBD2	TRBJ2-1	-	TGTGCCAGCAGCGCTCCAAGTAGGCTAGCGGGAGCCACCGACAGAGGAAATGAGCAGTTCTTC	CASSAPSRLAGATDRGNEQFF
TRBV20-1	TRBD2	TRBJ2-1	few	TGCAGTGCTAAAATAGCGGGAGCTTATGAGCAGTTCTTC	CSAKIAGAYEQFF
TRBV10-3	-	TRBJ2-7	-	TGTGCCATCAGTGAGTCGGGTGGGGGGACGGCCTCCTACGAGCAGTACTTC	CAISESGGGTASYEQYF
TRBV5-1	-	TRBJ1-6	-	TGCGCCAGCAGCTTGGCCCCGGTTTCGAACAGCAACAATTCACCCCTCCACTTT	CASSLAPVSNSNNSPLHF
TRBV10-3	-	TRBJ2-1	few	TGTGCCATCAGTGAGGGTTCGACAGGACAAAATGAGCAGTTCTTC	CAISEGSTGQNEQFF
TRBV18	TRBD1	TRBJ2-1	few	TGTGCCAGCTCACCGAACCGGGACAGGGGGTATGAGCAGTTCTTC	CASSPNRDRGYEQFF
TRBV29-1	-	TRBJ2-3	-	TGCAGCGCAAAACCGAGGGGAACACCTAGCACAGATACGCAGTATTTT	CSAKPRGTPSTDTQYF
TRBV29-1	-	TRBJ2-1	-	TGCAGCGTTCTGGCGGGAGTCTCTAGGGGGTTGTTCTTC	CSVLAGVSRGLFF
TRBV20-1	-	TRBJ2-7	-	TGCAGTGCTAGAGTGGGCGGTTACTCCTACGAGCAGTACTTC	CSARVGGYSYEQYF
TRBV5-1	-	TRBJ2-1	few	TGCGCCAGCAGTCATACAGAGAATGAGCAGTTCTTC	CASSHTENEQFF
TRBV20-1	-	TRBJ2-3	few	TGCAGTGCTAGAGATCATTGGCGGAACACAGATACGCAGTATTTT	CSARDHWRNTDTQYF
TRBV20-1	-	TRBJ2-3	few	TGCAGTGCTCCGACAGCGAGCACAGATACGCAGTATTTT	CSAPTASTDTQYF
TRBV28	-	TRBJ1-4	-	TGTGCTACCATAGGGGCCGGGAGAGGCGTTGAAAAACTGTTTTTT	CATIGAGRGVEKLFF
TRBV27	TRBD1	TRBJ2-5	few	TGTGCCAGCAGTCCTATACCACAGACAGGGAAAGAGACCCAGTACTTC	CASSPIPQTGKETQYF
TRBV20-1	-	TRBJ2-3	-	TGCAGTGCTAGAGCCTGGGGCGGGATGAGCACAGATACGCAGTATTTT	CSARAWGGMSTDTQYF